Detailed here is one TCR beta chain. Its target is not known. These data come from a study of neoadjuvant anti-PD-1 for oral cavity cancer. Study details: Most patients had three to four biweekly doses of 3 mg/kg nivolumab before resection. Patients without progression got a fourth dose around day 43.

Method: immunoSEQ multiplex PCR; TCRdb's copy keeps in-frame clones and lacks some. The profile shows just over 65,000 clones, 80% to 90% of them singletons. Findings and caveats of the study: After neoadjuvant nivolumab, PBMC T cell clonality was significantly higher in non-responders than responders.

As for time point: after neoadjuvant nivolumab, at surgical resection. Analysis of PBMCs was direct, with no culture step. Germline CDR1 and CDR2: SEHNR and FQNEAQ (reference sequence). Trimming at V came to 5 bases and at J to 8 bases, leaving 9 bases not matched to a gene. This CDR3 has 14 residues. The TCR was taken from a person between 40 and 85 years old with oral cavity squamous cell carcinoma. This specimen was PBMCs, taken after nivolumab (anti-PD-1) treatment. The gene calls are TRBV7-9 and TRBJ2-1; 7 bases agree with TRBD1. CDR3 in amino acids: CASSPTTGWDEQFF. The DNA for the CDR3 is TGTGCCAGCAGCCCAACGACAGGGTGGGATGAGCAGTTCTTC.